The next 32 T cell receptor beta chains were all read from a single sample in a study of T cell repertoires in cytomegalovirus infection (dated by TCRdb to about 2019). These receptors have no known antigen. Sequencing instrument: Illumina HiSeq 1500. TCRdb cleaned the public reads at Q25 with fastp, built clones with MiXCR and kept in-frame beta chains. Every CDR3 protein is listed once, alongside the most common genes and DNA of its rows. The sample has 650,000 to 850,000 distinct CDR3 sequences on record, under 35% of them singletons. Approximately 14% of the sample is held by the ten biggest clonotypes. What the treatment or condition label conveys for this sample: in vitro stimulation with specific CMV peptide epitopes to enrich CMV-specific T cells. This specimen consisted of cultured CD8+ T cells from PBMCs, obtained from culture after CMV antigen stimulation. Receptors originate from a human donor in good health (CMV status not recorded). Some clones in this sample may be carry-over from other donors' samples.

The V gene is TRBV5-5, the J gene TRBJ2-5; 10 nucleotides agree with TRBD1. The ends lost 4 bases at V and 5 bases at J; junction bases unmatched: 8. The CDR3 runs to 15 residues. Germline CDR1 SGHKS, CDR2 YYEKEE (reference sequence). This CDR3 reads CASSRTGGGLETQYF. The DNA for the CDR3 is TGTGCCAGCAGCAGGACAGGGGGAGGGTTGGAGACCCAGTACTTC. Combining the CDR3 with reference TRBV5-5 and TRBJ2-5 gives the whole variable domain DAGVTQSPTHLIKTRGQQVTLRCSPISGHKSVSWYQQVLGQGPQFIFQYYEKEERGRGNFPDRFSARQFPNYSSELNVNALLLGDSALYLCASSRTGGGLETQYFGPGTRLLVL.

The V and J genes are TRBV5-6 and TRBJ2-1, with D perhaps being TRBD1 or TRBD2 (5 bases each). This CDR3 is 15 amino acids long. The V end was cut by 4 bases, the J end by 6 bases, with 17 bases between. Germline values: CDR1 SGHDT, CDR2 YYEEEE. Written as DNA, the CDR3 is TGTGCCAGCAGCCGCCACGGACATCGGGGCAATGAGCAGTTCTTC. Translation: CASSRHGHRGNEQFF. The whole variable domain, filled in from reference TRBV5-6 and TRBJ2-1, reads DAGVTQSPTHLIKTRGQQVTLRCSPKSGHDTVSWYQQALGQGPQFIFQYYEEEERQRGNFPDRFSGHQFPNYSSELNVNALLLGDSALYLCASSRHGHRGNEQFFGPGTRLTVL.

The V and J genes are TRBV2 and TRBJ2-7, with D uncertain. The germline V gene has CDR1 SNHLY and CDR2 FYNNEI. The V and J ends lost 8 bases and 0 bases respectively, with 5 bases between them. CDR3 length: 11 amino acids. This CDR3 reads CASYTSYEQYV. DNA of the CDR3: TGTGCCAGCTACACCTCCTACGAGCAGTACGTC.

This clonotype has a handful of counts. The CDR3: CASGWGYTEAFF. For the CDR3, the DNA is TGTGCCAGCGGTTGGGGGTACACTGAAGCTTTCTTT. The rearrangement joins TRBV2 to TRBJ1-1, with a possible D match to TRBD1 (5 bases). There are 12 residues in the CDR3. Germline assignment: CDR1 SNHLY and CDR2 FYNNEI. Between the trimmed V and J ends, which lost 8 bases and 3 bases, there was a span of 10 bases.

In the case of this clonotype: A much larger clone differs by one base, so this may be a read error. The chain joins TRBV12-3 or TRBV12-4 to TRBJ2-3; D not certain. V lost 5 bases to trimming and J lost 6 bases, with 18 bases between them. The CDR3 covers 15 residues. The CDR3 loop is CASSPPTGPPDTQYF. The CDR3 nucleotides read TGTGCCAGCAGTCCCCCGACCGGCCCCCCTGATACGCAGTATTTT.

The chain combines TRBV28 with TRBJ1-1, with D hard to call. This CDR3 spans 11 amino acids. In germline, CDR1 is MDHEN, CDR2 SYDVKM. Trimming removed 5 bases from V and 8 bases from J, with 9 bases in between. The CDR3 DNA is TGTGCCAGCAGTGATTCCCGAGAAGCTTTCTTT. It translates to CASSDSREAFF.

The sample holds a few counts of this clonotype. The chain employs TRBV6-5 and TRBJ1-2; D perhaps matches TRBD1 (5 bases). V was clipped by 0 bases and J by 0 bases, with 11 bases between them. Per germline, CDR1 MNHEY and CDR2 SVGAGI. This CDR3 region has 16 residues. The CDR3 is CASSYSGLPTNYGYTF. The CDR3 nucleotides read TGTGCCAGCAGTTACTCGGGACTCCCGACTAACTATGGCTACACCTTC.

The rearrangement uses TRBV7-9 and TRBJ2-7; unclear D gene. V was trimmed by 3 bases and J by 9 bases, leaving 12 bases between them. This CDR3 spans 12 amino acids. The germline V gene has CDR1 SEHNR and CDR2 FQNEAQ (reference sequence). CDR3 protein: CASSLGFNLQYV. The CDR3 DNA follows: TGTGCCAGCAGCTTGGGCTTTAACTTGCAGTACGTC.

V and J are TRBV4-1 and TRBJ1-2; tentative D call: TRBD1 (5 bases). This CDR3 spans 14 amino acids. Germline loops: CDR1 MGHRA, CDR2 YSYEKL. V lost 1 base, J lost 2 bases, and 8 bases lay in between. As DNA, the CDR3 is TGCGCCAGCAGCCAAGTAGGGGCGAACTATGGCTACACCTTC. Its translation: CASSQVGANYGYTF.

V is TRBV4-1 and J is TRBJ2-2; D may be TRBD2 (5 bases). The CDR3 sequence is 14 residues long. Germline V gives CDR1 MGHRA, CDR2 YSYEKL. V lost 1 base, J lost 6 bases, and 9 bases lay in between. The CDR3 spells CASSQVSGAGELFF. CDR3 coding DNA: TGCGCCAGCAGCCAAGTATCCGGGGCCGGGGAGCTGTTTTTT.

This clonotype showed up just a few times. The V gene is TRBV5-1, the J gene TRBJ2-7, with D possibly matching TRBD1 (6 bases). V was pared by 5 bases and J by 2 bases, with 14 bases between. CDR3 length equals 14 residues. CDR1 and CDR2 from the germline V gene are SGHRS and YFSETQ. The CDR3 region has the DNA TGCGCCAGCAGTTTCCGACAGGCGGCCTACGAGCAGTACTTC. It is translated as CASSFRQAAYEQYF. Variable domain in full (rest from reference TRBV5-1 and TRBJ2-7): KAGVTQTPRYLIKTRGQQVTLSCSPISGHRSVSWYQQTPGQGLQFLFEYFSETQRNKGNFPGRFSGRQFSNSRSEMNVSTLELGDSALYLCASSFRQAAYEQYFGPGTRLTVT.

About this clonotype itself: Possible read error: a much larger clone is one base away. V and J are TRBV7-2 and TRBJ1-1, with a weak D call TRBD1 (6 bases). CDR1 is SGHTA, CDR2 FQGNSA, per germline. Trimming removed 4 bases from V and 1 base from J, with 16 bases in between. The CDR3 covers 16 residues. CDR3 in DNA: TGTGCCAGCAGCTCGACCTGGACAGTGAGGAACACTGAAGCTTTCTTT. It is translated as CASSSTWTVRNTEAFF.

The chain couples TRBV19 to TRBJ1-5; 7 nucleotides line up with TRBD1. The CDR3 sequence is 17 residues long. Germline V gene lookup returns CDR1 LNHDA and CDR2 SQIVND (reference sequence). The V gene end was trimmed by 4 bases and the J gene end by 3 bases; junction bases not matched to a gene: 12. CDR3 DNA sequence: TGTGCCAGTAGTAGGAAGGCTTCAGGGGGTCTCAATCAGCCCCAGCATTTT. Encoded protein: CASSRKASGGLNQPQHF.

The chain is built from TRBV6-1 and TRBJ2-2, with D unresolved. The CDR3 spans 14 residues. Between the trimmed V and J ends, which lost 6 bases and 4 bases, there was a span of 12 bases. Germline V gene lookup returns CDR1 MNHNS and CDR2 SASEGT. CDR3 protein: CASRPLTGTGELFF. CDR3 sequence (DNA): TGTGCCAGCAGGCCCTTGACGGGCACCGGGGAGCTGTTTTTT.

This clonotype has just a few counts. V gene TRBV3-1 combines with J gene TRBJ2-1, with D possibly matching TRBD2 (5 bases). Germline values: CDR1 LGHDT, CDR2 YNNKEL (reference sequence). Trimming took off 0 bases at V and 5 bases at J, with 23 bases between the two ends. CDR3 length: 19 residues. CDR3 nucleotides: TGTGCCAGCAGCCAAGATTTTCGGGATCGAGCGGATGTAAACAATGAGCAGTTCTTC. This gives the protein CASSQDFRDRADVNNEQFF.

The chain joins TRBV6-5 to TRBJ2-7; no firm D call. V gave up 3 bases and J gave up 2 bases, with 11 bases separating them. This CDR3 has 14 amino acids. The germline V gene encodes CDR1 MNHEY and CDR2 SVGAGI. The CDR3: CASSYDTSPYEQYF. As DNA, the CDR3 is TGTGCCAGCAGTTATGATACGAGTCCCTACGAGCAGTACTTC.

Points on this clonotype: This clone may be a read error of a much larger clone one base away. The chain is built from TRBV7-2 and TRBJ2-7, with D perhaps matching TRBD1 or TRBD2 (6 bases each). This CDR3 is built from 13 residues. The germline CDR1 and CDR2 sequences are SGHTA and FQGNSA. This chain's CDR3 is CASSFPGAHEQNF. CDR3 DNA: TGTGCCAGCAGCTTTCCGGGGGCCCACGAGCAGAACTTC. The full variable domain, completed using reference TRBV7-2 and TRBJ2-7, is GAGVSQSPSNKVTEKGKDVELRCDPISGHTALYWYRQSLGQGLEFLIYFQGNSAPDKSGLPSDRFSAERTGGSVSTLTIQRTQQEDSAVYLCASSFPGAHEQNFGPGTRLTVT.

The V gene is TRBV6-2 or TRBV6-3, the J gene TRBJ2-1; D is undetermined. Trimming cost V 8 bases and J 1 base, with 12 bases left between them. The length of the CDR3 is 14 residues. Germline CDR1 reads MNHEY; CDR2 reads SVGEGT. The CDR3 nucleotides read TGTGCCAGCGCCCCGGCAGGATCCTACAATGAGCAGTTCTTC. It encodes CASAPAGSYNEQFF.

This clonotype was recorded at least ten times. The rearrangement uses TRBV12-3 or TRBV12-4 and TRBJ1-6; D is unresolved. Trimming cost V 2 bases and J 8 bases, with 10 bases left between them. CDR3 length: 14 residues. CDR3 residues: CASSLRTWDSPLHF. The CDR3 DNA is TGTGCCAGCAGTTTACGGACCTGGGATTCACCCCTCCACTTT.

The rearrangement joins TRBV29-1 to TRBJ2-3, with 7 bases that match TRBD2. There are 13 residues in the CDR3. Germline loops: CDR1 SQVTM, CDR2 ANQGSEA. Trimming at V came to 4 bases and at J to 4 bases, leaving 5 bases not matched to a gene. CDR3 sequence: CSVGAGSADTQYF. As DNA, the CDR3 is TGCAGCGTTGGAGCGGGAAGCGCAGATACGCAGTATTTT.

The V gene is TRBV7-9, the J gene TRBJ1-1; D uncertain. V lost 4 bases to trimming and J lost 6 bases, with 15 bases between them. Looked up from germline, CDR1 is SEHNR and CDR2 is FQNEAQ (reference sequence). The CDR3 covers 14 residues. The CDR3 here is CASSYLEDQPEAFF. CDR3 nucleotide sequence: TGTGCCAGCAGCTACCTAGAGGACCAGCCTGAAGCTTTCTTT.

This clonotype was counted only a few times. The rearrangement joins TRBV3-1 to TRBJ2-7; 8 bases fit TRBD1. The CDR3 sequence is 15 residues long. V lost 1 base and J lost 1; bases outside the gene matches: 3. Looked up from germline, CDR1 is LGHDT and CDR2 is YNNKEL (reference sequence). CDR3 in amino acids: CASSQAGQGSYEQYV. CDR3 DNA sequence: TGTGCCAGCAGCCAAGCCGGACAGGGTTCCTACGAGCAGTACGTC.

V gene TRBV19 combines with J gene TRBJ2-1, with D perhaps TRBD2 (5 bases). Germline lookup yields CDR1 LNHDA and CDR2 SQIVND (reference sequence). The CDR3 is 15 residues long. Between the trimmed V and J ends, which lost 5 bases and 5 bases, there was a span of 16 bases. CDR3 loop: CASSPSYRGDNEQFF. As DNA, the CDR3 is TGTGCCAGTAGTCCTTCTTACCGGGGAGACAATGAGCAGTTCTTC.

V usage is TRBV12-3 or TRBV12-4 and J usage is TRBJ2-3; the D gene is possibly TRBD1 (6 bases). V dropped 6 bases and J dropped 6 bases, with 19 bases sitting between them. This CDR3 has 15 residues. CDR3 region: CASSIQGGIGDTQYF. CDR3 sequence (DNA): TGTGCCAGCAGCATACAGGGTGGTATCGGGGATACGCAGTATTTT.

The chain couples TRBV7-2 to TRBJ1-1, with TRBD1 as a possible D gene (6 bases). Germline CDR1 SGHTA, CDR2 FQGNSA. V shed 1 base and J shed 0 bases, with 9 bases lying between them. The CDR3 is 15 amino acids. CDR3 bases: TGTGCCAGCAGCTTAGGGGGGGCCGTGAACACTGAAGCTTTCTTT. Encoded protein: CASSLGGAVNTEAFF.

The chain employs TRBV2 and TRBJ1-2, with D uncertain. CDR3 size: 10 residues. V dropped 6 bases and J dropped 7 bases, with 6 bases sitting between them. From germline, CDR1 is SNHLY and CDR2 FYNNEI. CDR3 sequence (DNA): TGTGCCAGCAGGGACGGTGGCTACACCTTC. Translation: CASRDGGYTF.

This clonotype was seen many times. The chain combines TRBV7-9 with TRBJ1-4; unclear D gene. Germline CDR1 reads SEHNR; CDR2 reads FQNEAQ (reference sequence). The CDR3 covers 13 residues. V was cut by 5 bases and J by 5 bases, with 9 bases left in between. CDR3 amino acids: CASSDLENEKLFF. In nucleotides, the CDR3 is TGTGCCAGCAGCGACCTGGAGAATGAAAAACTGTTTTTT.

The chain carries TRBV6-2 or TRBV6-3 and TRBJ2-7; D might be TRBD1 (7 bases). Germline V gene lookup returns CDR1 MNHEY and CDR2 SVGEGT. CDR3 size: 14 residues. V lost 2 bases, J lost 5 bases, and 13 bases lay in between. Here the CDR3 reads CASSYGGDSDEQYV. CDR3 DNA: TGTGCCAGCAGTTACGGCGGGGACAGTGACGAGCAGTACGTC.

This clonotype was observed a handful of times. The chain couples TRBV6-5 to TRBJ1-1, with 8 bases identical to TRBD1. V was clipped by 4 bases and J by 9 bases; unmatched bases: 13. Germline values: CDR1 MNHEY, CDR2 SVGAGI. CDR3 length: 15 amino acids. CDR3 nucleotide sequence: TGTGCCAGCAGTTCGAAGACAGGGGCGGGAAGGAAAGCTTTCTTT. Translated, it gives CASSSKTGAGRKAFF.

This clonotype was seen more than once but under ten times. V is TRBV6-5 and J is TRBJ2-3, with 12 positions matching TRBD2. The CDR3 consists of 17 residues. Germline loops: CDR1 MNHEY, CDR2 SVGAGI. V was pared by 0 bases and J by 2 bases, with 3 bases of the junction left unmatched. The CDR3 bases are TGTGCCAGCAGTTACTCGACTAGCGGGGGTAACACAGATACGCAGTATTTT. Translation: CASSYSTSGGNTDTQYF.

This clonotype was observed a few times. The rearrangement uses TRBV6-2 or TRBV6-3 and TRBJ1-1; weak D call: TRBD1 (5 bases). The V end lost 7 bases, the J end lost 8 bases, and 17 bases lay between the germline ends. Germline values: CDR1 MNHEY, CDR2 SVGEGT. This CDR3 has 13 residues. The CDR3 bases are TGTGCCAGCATCCCAAACGCCGGGGGAGAAGCTTTCTTT. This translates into CASIPNAGGEAFF.

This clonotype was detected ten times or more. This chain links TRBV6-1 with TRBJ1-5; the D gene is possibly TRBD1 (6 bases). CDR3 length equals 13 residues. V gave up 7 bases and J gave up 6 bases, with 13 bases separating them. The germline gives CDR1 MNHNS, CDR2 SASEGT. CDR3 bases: TGTGCCAGCAATTCTCACAGGGCTCAGCCCCAGCATTTT. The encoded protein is CASNSHRAQPQHF.